This T cell receptor beta chain stems from a study of graft-versus-host responses after intestinal transplantation. Germline V gene sequence: CDR1 MDHEN, CDR2 SYDVKM. The V and J ends lost 5 bases and 8 bases respectively, with 9 bases between them. This CDR3 contains 11 residues. Produced via immunoSEQ multiplex PCR; TCRdb's table is partial and in-frame only. The sample records 15,000 to 20,000 clones, 80% to 95% being singletons. J is TRBJ1-2 and V is TRBV28; no clear D gene. The starting material was PBMCs, obtained less than 400 days after transplant. The receptor comes from a human patient who received an intestinal transplant, so some T cells may come from the graft donor. The CDR3 loop reads CASSREYGYTF. In nucleotides, the CDR3 is TGTGCCAGCAGTCGGGAGTACGGCTACACCTTC.